Below are 24 T cell receptor beta chains sequenced from a single sample in a study of blood T cells in healthy people across ages. Through a sample-barcoded 5' primer and a J-beta primer mix, a second PCR was run for about 7 to 12 cycles. TCRdb fed the 5' RACE reads into MiXCR, producing one record per CDR3 protein. The sample lists 850,000 to 1,300,000 distinct CDR3 sequences; 40% to 45% were seen once. Material: blood. These receptors were obtained from a woman aged 55 to 70 in good health.

This clonotype appeared a single time. At one boundary the junction diverges from the germline segment, which might be a read error. The rearrangement links TRBV4-1 to TRBJ2-7, with D perhaps given as TRBD1 or TRBD2 (5 bases each). The germline gives CDR1 MGHRA, CDR2 YSYEKL. This CDR3 region has 14 residues. This chain's CDR3 is CASSQGPEAYERYF. DNA of the CDR3: TGCGCCAGCAGCCAGGGACCCGAAGCATACGAGCGGTACTTC.

This clonotype was seen a few times. The chain has TRBV20-1 and TRBJ2-3, with 9 bases that match TRBD2. The junction had 2 bases not matched to a gene; V was cut back by 2 bases and J by 2 bases. Germline V gene data show CDR1 as DFQATT and CDR2 as SNEGSKA (reference sequence). The CDR3 runs to 14 residues. The CDR3 loop is CSARIAGVTDTQYF. CDR3 DNA sequence: TGCAGTGCTAGAATAGCGGGAGTCACAGATACGCAGTATTTT.

The chain is built from TRBV20-1 and TRBJ2-1; 7 nucleotides agree with TRBD2. J was trimmed by 8 bases and V by 0 bases; bases with no gene match: 10. The V gene's germline CDR1 is DFQATT and CDR2 SNEGSKA (reference sequence). The CDR3 extends over 15 amino acids. The CDR3 nucleotides read TGCAGTGCTAGAGATCCAAGAGCGGGGTGGGATGAGCAGTTCTTC. It specifies CSARDPRAGWDEQFF.

The chain has TRBV3-1 and TRBJ1-6; possibly TRBD1 for D (6 bases). CDR3 length equals 14 residues. Germline-derived CDR1 and CDR2 are LGHDT and YNNKEL (reference sequence). V lost 4 bases and J lost 9, with 13 bases in between. In nucleotides, the CDR3 is TGTGCCAGCAGCCTCAAGAACAGGGTTTCACCCCTCCACTTT. The encoded protein is CASSLKNRVSPLHF.

In its sample, this clonotype was seen a few times. This rearrangement joins TRBV27 to TRBJ2-7; 7 nucleotides match TRBD1. In germline, CDR1 is MNHEY, CDR2 SMNVEV (reference sequence). The CDR3 extends over 15 amino acids. The junction had 11 bases not matched to a gene; V was cut back by 6 bases and J by 3 bases. The CDR3 loop reads CASRADRVAFYEQYF. CDR3 coding DNA: TGTGCCAGCAGAGCAGACAGGGTAGCATTCTACGAGCAGTACTTC.

The chain is built from TRBV20-1 and TRBJ2-5, with 8 bases identical to TRBD2. Per the germline V gene, CDR1 is DFQATT and CDR2 is SNEGSKA (reference sequence). Losses at the gene ends were 6 bases for V and 2 bases for J; bases not matched to a gene: 11. The CDR3 has 15 residues. Here the CDR3 DNA reads TGCAGTGCCCCCCTCGGGGCGGGGGGACAAGAGACCCAGTACTTC. This codes for CSAPLGAGGQETQYF.

This clonotype was counted only a few times. J is TRBJ1-2 and V is TRBV5-1, with TRBD1 matching 10 bases. The germline gives CDR1 SGHRS, CDR2 YFSETQ. V gave up 0 bases and J gave up 4 bases; unmatched junction bases: 3. CDR3 size: 15 residues. The CDR3 reads CASSLEGTGAYGYTF. CDR3 DNA: TGCGCCAGCAGCTTGGAGGGGACAGGGGCCTATGGCTACACCTTC.

The chain combines TRBV15 with TRBJ2-5; no clear D gene. Matching the DNA end better, TRBJ2-7 makes the J call doubtful. The CDR3 has 13 residues. CDR1 is LNHNV, CDR2 YYDKDF, per germline (reference sequence). In DNA form, the CDR3 reads TGTGCCACCAGCAAACTAAGGACCTACGAGCAGTACTTC. Translation gives CATSKLRTYEQYF.

The V gene is TRBV14, the J gene TRBJ2-5; 11 bases align to TRBD2. Germline trimming cut 4 bases from V and 2 bases from J; bases unmatched to any gene: 6. Germline-derived CDR1 and CDR2 are SGHDN and FVKESK. The CDR3 sequence is 16 residues long. The DNA for the CDR3 is TGTGCCAGCAGCCCACTAGCGGGAGTGGGGCAAGAGACCCAGTACTTC. This translates into CASSPLAGVGQETQYF.

Details on this clonotype: A much larger clone differs from this one at a single base, so this may be a read error. The chain links TRBV27 to TRBJ2-1; D unresolved. CDR3 length: 11 amino acids. The germline gives CDR1 MNHEY, CDR2 SMNVEV (reference sequence). CDR3 in amino acids: CASSLQNEQVF. The CDR3 nucleotides are TGTGCCAGCAGTTTACAGAATGAGCAGGTCTTC.

This clonotype was detected a few times. The rearrangement uses TRBV7-7 and TRBJ2-1, with 7 bases matching TRBD1. The V gene's germline CDR1 is SSHAT and CDR2 FNYEAQ (reference sequence). J gave up 8 bases and V 2 bases, and 9 bases lay outside the gene matches. This CDR3 region has 15 residues. The CDR3 loop is CASSLSDRRSDEQFF. CDR3 nucleotides: TGTGCCAGCAGCTTATCGGACAGGCGATCGGATGAGCAGTTCTTC.

The V call is TRBV7-9, the J call TRBJ2-3; D is undetermined. CDR1 SEHNR and CDR2 FQNEAQ come from the germline V gene (reference sequence). Trimming took 4 bases from V and 4 from J, leaving 12 bases between them. The CDR3 is made up of 14 amino acids. CDR3 sequence reads: CASSYPVGADTQYF. The CDR3 region has the DNA TGTGCCAGCAGCTACCCCGTGGGTGCAGATACGCAGTATTTT.

This clonotype was picked up a small number of times. As DNA, the CDR3 is TGTGCCAGCAGTCCGTACGGGGAGGAGGAGACCCAGTACTTC. It specifies CASSPYGEEETQYF. The chain employs TRBV12-3 or TRBV12-4 and TRBJ2-5; D is perhaps TRBD2 (6 bases). The CDR3 runs to 14 residues. V was shortened by 5 bases and J by 5 bases, with 15 bases between the two germline ends.

This clonotype is a singleton in its sample. The V call is TRBV10-1, the J call TRBJ2-7; 15 bases are shared with TRBD2. The end of the DNA aligns better with TRBJ2-5, so the J call may be wrong. Germline CDR1 and CDR2: WNHNN and SYGVQD (reference sequence). The length of the CDR3 is 17 residues. CDR3 sequence reads: CASSEGLAGGGERTQYF. The CDR3 region has the DNA TGCGCCAGCAGTGAGGGACTAGCGGGAGGGGGAGAGAGGACCCAGTACTTC.

As regards this clonotype: Here the CDR3 omits its conserved ending phenylalanine or tryptophan, so a read error is the likely source. V and J are TRBV7-2 and TRBJ2-5; 7 bases line up with TRBD1. The V segment lost 3 bases and the J segment 5 bases; nucleotides outside the gene matches: 9. The CDR3 totals 15 residues. Germline V gene sequence: CDR1 SGHTA, CDR2 FQGNSA. In DNA, the CDR3 is TGTGCCAGCAGCTTTCCGACAGGGATGGGGGAGACCCAGTACTTG. This encodes CASSFPTGMGETQYL.

The V call is TRBV20-1, the J call TRBJ1-2, with 12 bases identical to TRBD1. The CDR3 length is 15 residues. J was trimmed by 6 bases and V by 6 bases; bases with no gene match: 11. Germline V CDR1 and CDR2: DFQATT, SNEGSKA (reference sequence). The CDR3 DNA follows: TGCAGTGCAGCCGGGACAGGGGGCTACAACCATGGCTACACCTTC. This gives the protein CSAAGTGGYNHGYTF.

V gene TRBV20-1 combines with J gene TRBJ2-7; D might be TRBD1 (6 bases). This CDR3 is 15 amino acids long. The germline V gene encodes CDR1 DFQATT and CDR2 SNEGSKA (reference sequence). V lost 2 bases, J lost 3 bases, and 17 bases lay in between. The chain's CDR3 is CSARRGSGPLYEQYF. The CDR3 DNA is TGCAGTGCTAGAAGGGGGTCAGGGCCCCTCTACGAGCAGTACTTC.

This chain connects TRBV6-2 or TRBV6-3 to TRBJ2-3; TRBD2 aligns across 14 bases. The germline CDR1 and CDR2 sequences are MNHEY and SVGEGT. V gave up 5 bases and J gave up 2 bases; unmatched junction bases: 3. There are 16 residues in the CDR3. The CDR3 coding sequence is TGTGCCAGCAGTAAGGGACTAGCGGGAGTCACAGATACGCAGTATTTT. The encoded protein is CASSKGLAGVTDTQYF.

V gene TRBV20-1 combines with J gene TRBJ2-7; no reliable D call. Germline lookup yields CDR1 DFQATT and CDR2 SNEGSKA (reference sequence). V was cut by 6 bases and J by 1 base, with 16 bases left in between. The CDR3 is made up of 14 amino acids. The CDR3 loop is CSAKTPLGSYEQYF. CDR3 DNA sequence: TGCAGTGCCAAGACGCCGCTAGGGTCCTACGAGCAGTACTTC.

The chain is built from TRBV10-1 and TRBJ2-4, with 7 bases fitting TRBD1. The J call may be incorrect, as the DNA end agrees better with TRBJ2-7. The length of the CDR3 is 13 residues. Looked up from germline, CDR1 is WNHNN and CDR2 is SYGVQD (reference sequence). The DNA for the CDR3 is TGCGCCAGCAAAAAGAGACAGGGCTACGAGCAGTACTTC. Encoded protein: CASKKRQGYEQYF.

The rearrangement links TRBV18 to TRBJ2-5; no clear D. The DNA end is a closer match to TRBJ2-7, so the J assignment may be wrong. The germline gives CDR1 KGHSH, CDR2 LQKENI. The CDR3 has 14 amino acids. This CDR3 reads CASSLGPFSDEQYF. Written as DNA, the CDR3 is TGTGCCAGCTCACTGGGCCCCTTCAGCGACGAGCAGTACTTC.

V and J are TRBV20-1 and TRBJ2-7, with 8 nucleotides matching TRBD2. CDR1 and CDR2 (germline): DFQATT, SNEGSKA (reference sequence). The ends lost 1 base at V and 9 bases at J; junction bases unmatched: 8. There are 13 residues in the CDR3. CDR3 DNA sequence: TGCAGTGCTAGAGGTCAGCGGGAGAGGGGGCAGTACTTC. Encoded protein: CSARGQRERGQYF.

The sample holds a few counts of this clonotype. The V gene is TRBV4-2, the J gene TRBJ2-7, with a tentative D call TRBD2 (5 bases). The CDR3 totals 14 residues. V was pared by 3 bases and J by 10 bases, with 19 bases between. Germline CDR1 reads LGHNA; CDR2 reads YNFKEQ. CDR3 in amino acids: CASSHPGGQEAQYF. The CDR3 DNA sequence: TGTGCCAGCAGCCACCCAGGCGGGCAAGAGGCCCAGTACTTC.

This clonotype was observed a handful of times. CDR3 sequence: CAASGGQGVWKETQYF. The CDR3, as DNA: TGTGCCGCCTCGGGAGGACAGGGGGTTTGGAAAGAGACCCAGTACTTC. The chain joins TRBV24-1 to TRBJ2-5, with TRBD1 matching over 10 bases. The CDR3 consists of 16 residues. Trimming cost V 12 bases and J 3 bases; bases outside gene matches: 15. Germline V CDR1 and CDR2: KGHDR, SFDVKD.